This TCR beta chain was sequenced during a study of prognosis after radiotherapy for stage I lung cancer. Many counts were recorded for this clonotype. Investigators drew around 5.4 milliliters of peripheral blood at each of two time points. Germline loops: CDR1 SGHVS, CDR2 FQNEAQ. V dropped 4 bases and J dropped 1 base, with 13 bases sitting between them. The CDR3 covers 15 residues. The authors amplified TCR beta CDR3 from genomic DNA using two-round multiplex PCR. During first-round PCR, primers specific to each TRBV and TRBJ gene were used. TCRdb re-called the multiplex PCR reads through MiXCR, storing one row per CDR3 protein. The sample yields about 36,000 distinct CDR3 sequences, roughly a third seen once.

The sequences come from PBMCs, collected before or after stereotactic body radiation therapy (not recorded which). This clonotype was obtained from a donor aged 50 or older with non-small cell lung cancer. V and J are TRBV7-8 and TRBJ1-1, with D perhaps matching TRBD1 (6 bases). The CDR3 DNA reads TGTGCCAGCAGCTACATCAGGGGTGGGAACACTGAAGCTTTCTTT. Translating gives CASSYIRGGNTEAFF. Drawing the rest from reference TRBV7-8 and TRBJ1-1, the complete variable domain is GAGVSQSPRYKVAKRGQDVALRCDPISGHVSLFWYQQALGQGPEFLTYFQNEAQLDKSGLPSDRFFAERPEGSVSTLKIQRTQQEDSAVYLCASSYIRGGNTEAFFGQGTRLTVV.